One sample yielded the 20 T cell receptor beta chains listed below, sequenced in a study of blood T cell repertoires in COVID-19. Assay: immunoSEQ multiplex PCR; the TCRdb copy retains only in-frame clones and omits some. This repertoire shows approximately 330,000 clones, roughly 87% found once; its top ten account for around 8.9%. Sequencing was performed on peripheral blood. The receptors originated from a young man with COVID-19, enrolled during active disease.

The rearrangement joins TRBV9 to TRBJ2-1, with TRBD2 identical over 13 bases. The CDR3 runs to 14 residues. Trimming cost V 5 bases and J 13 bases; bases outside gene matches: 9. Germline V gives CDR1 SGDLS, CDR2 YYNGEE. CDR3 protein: CASRPTGTSGDQFF. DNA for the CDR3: TGTGCCAGCAGGCCTACCGGGACTAGCGGGGACCAGTTCTTC.

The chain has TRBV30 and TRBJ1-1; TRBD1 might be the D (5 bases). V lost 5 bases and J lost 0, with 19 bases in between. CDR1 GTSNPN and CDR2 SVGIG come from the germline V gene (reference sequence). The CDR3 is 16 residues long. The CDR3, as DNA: TGTGCCTGGCGAGGTTGGGGCAGGGTCTTGAACACTGAAGCTTTCTTT. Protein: CAWRGWGRVLNTEAFF.

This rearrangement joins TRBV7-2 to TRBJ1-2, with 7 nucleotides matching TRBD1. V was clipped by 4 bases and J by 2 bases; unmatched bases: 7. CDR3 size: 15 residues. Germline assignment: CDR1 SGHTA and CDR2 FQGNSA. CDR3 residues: CASSSPDRANYGYTF. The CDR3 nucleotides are TGTGCCAGCAGCTCCCCCGACAGGGCCAACTATGGCTACACCTTC.

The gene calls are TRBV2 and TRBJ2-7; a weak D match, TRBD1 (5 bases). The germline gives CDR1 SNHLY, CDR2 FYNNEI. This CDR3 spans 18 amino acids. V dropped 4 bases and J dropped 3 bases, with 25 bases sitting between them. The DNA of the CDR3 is TGTGCCAGCAGTGGCCCCGGGCTCCAGGGTGGTGGATACTACGAGCAGTACTTC. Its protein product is CASSGPGLQGGGYYEQYF.

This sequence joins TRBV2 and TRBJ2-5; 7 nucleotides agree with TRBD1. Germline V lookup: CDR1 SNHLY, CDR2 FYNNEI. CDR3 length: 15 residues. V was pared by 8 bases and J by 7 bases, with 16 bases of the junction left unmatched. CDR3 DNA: TGTGCCAGCTTACCGGGACAGATCGCCCCGGGGACCCAGTACTTC. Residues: CASLPGQIAPGTQYF. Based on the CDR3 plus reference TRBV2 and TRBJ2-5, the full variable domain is EPEVTQTPSHQVTQMGQEVILRCVPISNHLYFYWYRQILGQKVEFLVSFYNNEISEKSEIFDDQFSVERPDGSNFTLKIRSTKLEDSAMYFCASLPGQIAPGTQYFGPGTRLLVL.

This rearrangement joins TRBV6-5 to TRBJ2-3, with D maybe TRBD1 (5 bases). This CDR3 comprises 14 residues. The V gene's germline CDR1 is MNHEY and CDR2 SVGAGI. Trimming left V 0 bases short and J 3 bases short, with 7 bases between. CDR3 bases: TGTGCCAGCAGTTACTCGAGGACAACAGATACGCAGTATTTT. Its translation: CASSYSRTTDTQYF.

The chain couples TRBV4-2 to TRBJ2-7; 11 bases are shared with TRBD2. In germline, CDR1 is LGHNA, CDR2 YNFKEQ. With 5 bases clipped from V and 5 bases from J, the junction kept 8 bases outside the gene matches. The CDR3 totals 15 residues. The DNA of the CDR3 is TGTGCCAGCAGCAGAGATGGGACTAGCGGACACGAGCAGTACTTC. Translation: CASSRDGTSGHEQYF.

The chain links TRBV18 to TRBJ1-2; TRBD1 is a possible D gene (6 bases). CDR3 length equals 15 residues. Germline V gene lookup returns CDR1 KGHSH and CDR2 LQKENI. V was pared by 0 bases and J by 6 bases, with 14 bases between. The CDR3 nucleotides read TGTGCCAGCTCACCACCAGGGATGGGGGCGAATGGCTACACCTTC. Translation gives CASSPPGMGANGYTF.

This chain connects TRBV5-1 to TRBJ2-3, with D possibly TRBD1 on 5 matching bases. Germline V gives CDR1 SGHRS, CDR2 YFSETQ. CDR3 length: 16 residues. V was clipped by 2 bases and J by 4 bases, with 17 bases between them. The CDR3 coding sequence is TGCGCCAGCAGCTTCCCCCGTGATGCAGGGTCAGATACGCAGTATTTT. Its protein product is CASSFPRDAGSDTQYF.

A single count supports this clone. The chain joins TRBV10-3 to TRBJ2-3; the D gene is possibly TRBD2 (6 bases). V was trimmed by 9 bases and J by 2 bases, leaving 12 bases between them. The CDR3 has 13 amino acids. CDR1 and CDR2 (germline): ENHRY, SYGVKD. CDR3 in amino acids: CAILSGNTDTQYF. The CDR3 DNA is TGTGCCATTCTTAGCGGAAACACAGATACGCAGTATTTT.

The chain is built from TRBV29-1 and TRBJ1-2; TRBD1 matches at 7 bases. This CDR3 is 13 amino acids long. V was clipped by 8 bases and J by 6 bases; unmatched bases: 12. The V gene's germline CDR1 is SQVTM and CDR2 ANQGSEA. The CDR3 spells CSSRDRRPDGYTF. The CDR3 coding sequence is TGCAGCTCCCGGGACAGACGTCCGGATGGCTACACCTTC.

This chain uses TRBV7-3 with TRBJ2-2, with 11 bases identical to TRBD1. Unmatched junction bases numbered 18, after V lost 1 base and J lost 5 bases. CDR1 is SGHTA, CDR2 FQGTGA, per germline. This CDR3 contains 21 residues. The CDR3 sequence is CASSLNSLVFRTGGETGELFF. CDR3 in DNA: TGTGCCAGCAGCTTAAATTCCCTTGTGTTCAGGACAGGGGGCGAGACCGGGGAGCTGTTTTTT. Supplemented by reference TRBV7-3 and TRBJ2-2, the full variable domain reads GAGVSQTPSNKVTEKGKYVELRCDPISGHTALYWYRQSLGQGPEFLIYFQGTGAADDSGLPNDRFFAVRPEGSVSTLKIQRTERGDSAVYLCASSLNSLVFRTGGETGELFFGEGSRLTVL.

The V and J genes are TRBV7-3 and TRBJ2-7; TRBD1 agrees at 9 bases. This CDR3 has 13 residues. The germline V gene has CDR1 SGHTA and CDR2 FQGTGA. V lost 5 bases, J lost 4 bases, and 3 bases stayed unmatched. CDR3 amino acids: CASSADRGYEQYF. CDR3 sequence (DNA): TGTGCCAGCAGCGCGGACAGGGGTTACGAGCAGTACTTC.

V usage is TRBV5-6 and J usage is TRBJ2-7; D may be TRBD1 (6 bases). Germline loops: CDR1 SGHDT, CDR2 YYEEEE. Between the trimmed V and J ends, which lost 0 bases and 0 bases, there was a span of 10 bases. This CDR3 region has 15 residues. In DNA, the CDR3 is TGTGCCAGCAGCTTGGAAACAGGGCCCTCCTACGAGCAGTACTTC. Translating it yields CASSLETGPSYEQYF.

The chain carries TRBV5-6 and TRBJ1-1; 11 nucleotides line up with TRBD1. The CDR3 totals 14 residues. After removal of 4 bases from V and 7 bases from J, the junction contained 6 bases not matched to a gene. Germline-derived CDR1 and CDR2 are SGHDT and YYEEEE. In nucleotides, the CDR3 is TGTGCCAGCAGCCCAAGGACAGGGGGCGGTGAAGCTTTCTTT. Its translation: CASSPRTGGGEAFF.

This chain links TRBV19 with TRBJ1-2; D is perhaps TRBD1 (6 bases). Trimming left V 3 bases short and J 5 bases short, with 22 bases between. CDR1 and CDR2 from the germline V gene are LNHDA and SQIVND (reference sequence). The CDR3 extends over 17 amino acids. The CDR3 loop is CASSILPGQVDSYGYTF. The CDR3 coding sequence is TGTGCCAGTAGTATCTTACCGGGACAAGTCGACTCATATGGCTACACCTTC.

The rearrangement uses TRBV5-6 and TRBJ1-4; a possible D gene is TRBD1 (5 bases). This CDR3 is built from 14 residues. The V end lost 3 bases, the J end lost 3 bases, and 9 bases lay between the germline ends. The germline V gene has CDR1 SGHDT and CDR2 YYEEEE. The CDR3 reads CASSSGIANEKLFF. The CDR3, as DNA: TGTGCCAGCAGCTCAGGGATAGCTAATGAAAAACTGTTTTTT. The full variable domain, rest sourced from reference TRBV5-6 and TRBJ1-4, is DAGVTQSPTHLIKTRGQQVTLRCSPKSGHDTVSWYQQALGQGPQFIFQYYEEEERQRGNFPDRFSGHQFPNYSSELNVNALLLGDSALYLCASSSGIANEKLFFGSGTQLSVL.

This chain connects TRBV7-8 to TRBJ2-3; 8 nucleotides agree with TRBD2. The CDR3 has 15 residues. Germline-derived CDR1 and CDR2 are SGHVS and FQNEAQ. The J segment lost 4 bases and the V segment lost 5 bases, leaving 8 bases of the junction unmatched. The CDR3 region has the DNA TGTGCCAGCAGCCGAGGACTAGCCAGCCCAGATACGCAGTATTTT. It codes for CASSRGLASPDTQYF.

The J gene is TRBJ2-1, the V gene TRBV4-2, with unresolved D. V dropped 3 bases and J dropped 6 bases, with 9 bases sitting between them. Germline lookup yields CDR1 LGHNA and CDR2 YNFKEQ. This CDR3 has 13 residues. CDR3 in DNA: TGTGCCAGCAGCCACAATTCCCCCAATGAGCAGTTCTTC. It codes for CASSHNSPNEQFF.

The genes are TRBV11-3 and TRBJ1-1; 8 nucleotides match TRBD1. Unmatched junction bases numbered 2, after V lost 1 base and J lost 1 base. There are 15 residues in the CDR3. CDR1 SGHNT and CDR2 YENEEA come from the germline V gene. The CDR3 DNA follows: TGTGCCAGCAGCTTAGGTGGGACAGGGAACACTGAAGCTTTCTTT. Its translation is CASSLGGTGNTEAFF. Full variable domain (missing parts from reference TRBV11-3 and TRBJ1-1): EAGVVQSPRYKIIEKKQPVAFWCNPISGHNTLYWYLQNLGQGPELLIRYENEEAVDDSQLPKDRFSAERLKGVDSTLKIQPAELGDSAVYLCASSLGGTGNTEAFFGQGTRLTVV.